This TCR beta chain was observed in a study of T cell responses to AZD1222 COVID-19 vaccine. CDR3 length equals 14 residues. The V gene lost 5 bases and the J gene lost 8 bases, with 18 bases spanning the gap. Germline V gene sequence: CDR1 SGHAT, CDR2 FQDESV (reference sequence). Only in-frame clones appear in the TCRdb table, and some are missing; sequencing was by immunoSEQ multiplex PCR. The table lists some 130,000 clones, 80% to 95% of them singletons. The receptor was derived from an adult who received the AZD1222 COVID-19 vaccine. This rearrangement joins TRBV11-1 to TRBJ1-2; D might be TRBD1 (6 bases). The sample here was peripheral blood, taken 28 days after the second AZD1222 dose. The CDR3 DNA is TGTGCCAGCAGCCGGGGGGGGCCCGAACGCGGCTACACCTTC. This encodes CASSRGGPERGYTF.